One and the same sample provided the 4 T cell receptor beta chains below, sequenced in a study of Ad26.COV2.S vaccination and SARS-CoV-2 variants. Treatment specified: around 19 received Ad26.COV2.S at low or high dose, single or two shots; 5 received placebo; per-sample allocation not given. Day 63 after the first injection of vaccine or placebo was the sampling time. Assay: immunoSEQ multiplex PCR; the TCRdb copy retains only in-frame clones and omits some. The sample lists about 280,000 clones, approximately 89% seen once, with 2.5% to 3.5% in the top ten. Source: peripheral blood, taken in a trial of Ad26.COV2.S vaccine versus placebo. The receptors stem from a person aged 18-60 years who received the Ad26.COV2.S COVID-19 vaccine or a placebo.

V usage is TRBV5-1 and J usage is TRBJ2-7, with a weak D call TRBD2 (6 bases). Germline V gene lookup returns CDR1 SGHRS and CDR2 YFSETQ. There are 12 residues in the CDR3. V lost 4 bases to trimming and J lost 2 bases, with 7 bases between them. The chain's CDR3 is CASSREPYEQYF. CDR3 DNA sequence: TGCGCCAGCAGCCGGGAGCCCTACGAGCAGTACTTC.

The genes are TRBV30 and TRBJ2-3, with TRBD1 identical over 11 bases. The CDR3 spans 15 residues. After removal of 2 bases from V and 4 bases from J, the junction contained 5 bases not matched to a gene. The germline V gene encodes CDR1 GTSNPN and CDR2 SVGIG (reference sequence). The CDR3 sequence: CAWSFGTGGSDTQYF. The CDR3 DNA follows: TGTGCCTGGAGTTTTGGGACAGGGGGGTCAGATACGCAGTATTTT.

The chain is built from TRBV7-2 and TRBJ2-1, with no clear D. Trimming removed 5 bases from V and 3 bases from J, with 5 bases in between. Looked up from germline, CDR1 is SGHTA and CDR2 is FQGNSA. The CDR3 is 12 residues long. CDR3 protein: CASSPVYNEQFF. CDR3 nucleotide sequence: TGTGCCAGCAGCCCCGTCTACAATGAGCAGTTCTTC. Together with reference TRBV7-2 and TRBJ2-1, the CDR3 gives the full variable domain: GAGVSQSPSNKVTEKGKDVELRCDPISGHTALYWYRQSLGQGLEFLIYFQGNSAPDKSGLPSDRFSAERTGGSVSTLTIQRTQQEDSAVYLCASSPVYNEQFFGPGTRLTVL.

This clone was seen a few times. The rearrangement joins TRBV5-1 to TRBJ1-1; D not certain. Germline V gene data show CDR1 as SGHRS and CDR2 as YFSETQ. Between the trimmed V and J ends, which lost 4 bases and 1 base, there was a span of 14 bases. The CDR3 loop spans 15 amino acids. The CDR3 nucleotides are TGCGCCAGCAGCCCTAGTTGGGATCGGAACACTGAAGCTTTCTTT. Protein: CASSPSWDRNTEAFF.